This T cell receptor beta chain was obtained from a study of T cells in Graves' hyperthyroidism and ophthalmopathy (dated by TCRdb to about 2019). Study-level background: Peripheral blood samples were taken at initial diagnosis, before any treatment was given. Thyroid tissue and blood T-cell repertoires from six Graves' hyperthyroidism patients were also compared in the study. A discovery cohort of about 96 patients, roughly 43 with Graves' ophthalmopathy and about 60 with stable Graves' hyperthyroidism, was used to find distinguishing TCR V-J signatures. For training and testing, the 95 to 100 patients in the discovery cohort were randomly divided in a 7:3 ratio. After blood sampling, hyperthyroidism patients were treated with methimazole at a starting dose of 30 mg daily, and ophthalmopathy patients were treated with high-dose intravenous methylprednisolone. TCR Vbeta CDR3 sequencing of some 140 peripheral blood samples (over 40 ophthalmopathy, roughly 74 hyperthyroidism and roughly 17 progressor patients) is reported in the paper. Prospective prediction of ophthalmopathy was tested in an independent validation cohort of 18 to 20 hyperthyroidism patients and around 16 patients who later progressed to ophthalmopathy. What the work shows at the level of the full study, not this receptor alone: Most expanded thyroid clonotypes (frequency above 0.001) were also detected in blood, suggesting blood repertoires may reflect thyroid immune responses. No statistical method was used to set the sample size in advance, and investigators knew the group allocation. In validation, the model predicted progression to ophthalmopathy with around 71% sensitivity and roughly 75% specificity, a median of approximately 6.5 months before onset. A 13 V-J signature model separated ophthalmopathy from stable hyperthyroidism, with about 90% sensitivity and about 81% specificity in cross-validation and 80%/75% in testing.

In the ophthalmopathy patients, disease was moderately to severely active, with a Clinical Activity Score of 3 or more, a NOSPECS grade of 4 or more, and a duration of less than 3 months. Patients with uncontrolled infections, other autoimmune diseases, pregnancy or lactation were excluded. Diagnoses relied on clinical symptoms, serum thyroxine and TRAb, thyroid ultrasound and orbital computed tomography. PBMCs were separated from under 11 ml of fresh peripheral blood using Ficoll-Paque density gradient centrifugation. Total RNA was extracted using Trizol reagent, and RNA quality was assessed on an Agilent 2100 Bioanalyzer. There are many counts of this clonotype. It has no known antigen specificity. No base quality information exists; no much larger clone differs at one position. For CDR1 and CDR2, the germline V gene lists MGHRA and YSYEKL. V and J are trimmed by 1 base and 9 bases, and the gene matches miss 9 bases of the junction. Including the terminal cysteine and phenylalanine, the CDR3 comprises 16 residues. CDR3 DNA only is kept here, 48 bases in frame from base 1.

TCR beta CDR3 regions were amplified from RNA transcripts. A first-round RT-PCR of the TCR CDR3 used the HTBI primer set with the Qiagen OneStep RT-PCR kit. Libraries were constructed in a second round of multiplex PCR, after which size selection and purification were performed. Paired-end sequencing of the libraries was performed with 100 bp reads on an Illumina HiSeq2000. For the original study's pipeline: SOAPnuke was used to process the raw data, removing reads that contained adapters or uncalled bases, had a mean Phred below 15, or lacked an exact match to the constant primer or identifier. COPE v1.2.5 was used to merge the high-quality paired reads, and each unique nucleotide sequence was defined as a clonotype. MiTCR v1.1 was used to align the clonotypes against IMGT TRBV, TRBD and TRBJ reference segments. Analysis was restricted to V-J combinations with a frequency above 0.0001, which covered about 99% of repertoires. The TCS score was defined as the ratio of F50 (clonal expansion) to E x V (chaos), calculated using BLOSUM62-based TCRdist between CDR3 peptides within each V-J. Welch's t-statistics and random forest reduced 500 to 550 V-J features to some 14, which were used in a naive Bayes classifier (R e1071). TCRdb reprocessed the public reads (quality trimming at Q25 with fastp, clone calling with MiXCR) and kept in-frame beta chains. Each entry is one CDR3 protein sequence, shown with its most common DNA and genes. The V and J calls and clone size come from TCRdb's table, not from the authors' own analysis. The sample table lists fewer than 450,000 distinct CDR3 sequences, over 12% of them with a count of one. The leading ten clones occupy 15% to 20% of the sample.

The sequenced material came from blood. This chain is built from TRBV4-1 and TRBJ2-2; 9 middle bases align to TRBD1. The clonotype comes from a woman aged 60-75 years with Graves' ophthalmopathy. In nucleotides, the sequence is TGCGCCAGCAGCCAAGGGACAGGGGTTGTCGCCCGGGAGCTGTTTTTT. It encodes CASSQGTGVVARELFF.